The 8 T cell receptor beta chains presented below share a single source sample, sequenced in a study of shared clonotypes between healthy human individuals. TCRdb's table, derived via immunoSEQ multiplex PCR, lists solely in-frame clones and lacks some. The repertoire holds roughly 510,000 clones, 75% to 80% seen once, with 12% in the top ten. The specimen sequenced was PBMCs. The receptor set was obtained from a middle-aged woman in good health. Some clones in this sample may be carry-over from other donors' samples.

This chain connects TRBV9 to TRBJ2-1; weak D call: TRBD1 (6 bases). CDR3 length equals 16 residues. Trimming pared 0 bases from V and 2 bases from J, leaving 12 bases between. Germline V lookup: CDR1 SGDLS, CDR2 YYNGEE. The CDR3 coding sequence is TGTGCCAGCAGCGTAGGGCAGGGGAGCACCTACAATGAGCAGTTCTTC. Its translation: CASSVGQGSTYNEQFF.

The V and J genes are TRBV27 and TRBJ2-1; D is undetermined. Deletions cut 5 bases from V and 4 bases from J, with 3 bases between. The CDR3 has 11 residues. Germline-derived CDR1 and CDR2 are MNHEY and SMNVEV (reference sequence). CDR3 coding DNA: TGTGCCAGCAGTGGGTACAATGAGCAGTTCTTC. Translating it yields CASSGYNEQFF.

The V and J genes are TRBV4-1 and TRBJ2-1; 11 bases are shared with TRBD2. Germline V gene lookup returns CDR1 MGHRA and CDR2 YSYEKL. The CDR3 is 21 residues long. V dropped 0 bases and J dropped 3; count of bases not matched to a gene: 16. CDR3 DNA: TGCGCCAGCAGCCAAGACTTAGCCTTCCTAGCGGGAGGAGGTAACTACAATGAGCAGTTCTTC. Translation gives CASSQDLAFLAGGGNYNEQFF.

The chain links TRBV5-1 to TRBJ2-7; D is perhaps TRBD1 or TRBD2 (5 bases each). V was trimmed by 6 bases and J by 2 bases, leaving 9 bases between them. In germline, CDR1 is SGHRS, CDR2 YFSETQ. The CDR3 is 12 amino acids. This CDR3 is CASTGTTYEQYF. In DNA, the CDR3 is TGCGCCAGCACCGGGACGACCTACGAGCAGTACTTC.

The chain recombines TRBV28 with TRBJ2-1; D could derive from TRBD1 or TRBD2 (5 bases each). In germline, CDR1 is MDHEN, CDR2 SYDVKM. The CDR3 is made up of 12 amino acids. Between the trimmed V and J ends, which lost 5 bases and 15 bases, there was a span of 17 bases. In DNA, the CDR3 is TGTGCCAGCAGTCTTTACTCCGGGACGGCGTTCTTC. Its translation: CASSLYSGTAFF.

This clone was seen once. The V call is TRBV7-2, the J call TRBJ2-7; 8 nucleotides agree with TRBD1. The germline V gene encodes CDR1 SGHTA and CDR2 FQGNSA. This CDR3 has 16 residues. V lost 3 bases to trimming and J lost 0 bases; unmatched junction nucleotides: 7. CDR3 nucleotide sequence: TGTGCCAGCAGCTTCAAAAGACAGGGGCGCTCCTACGAGCAGTACTTC. This sequence encodes CASSFKRQGRSYEQYF.

This chain uses TRBV30 with TRBJ2-6; D is ambiguous. CDR3 length: 16 amino acids. Trimming took 2 bases from V and 1 from J, leaving 12 bases between them. CDR1 and CDR2 from the germline V gene are GTSNPN and SVGIG (reference sequence). CDR3 amino acids: CAWSLGFGSGANVLTF. The CDR3 nucleotides read TGTGCCTGGAGTCTGGGATTTGGGTCTGGGGCCAACGTCCTGACTTTC.

This clone was seen many times. The chain has TRBV4-1 and TRBJ2-7; 10 positions agree with TRBD1. The CDR3 is 13 residues long. Germline-derived CDR1 and CDR2 are MGHRA and YSYEKL. Trimming at V came to 5 bases and at J to 7 bases, leaving 5 bases not matched to a gene. The CDR3 loop reads CASSSRTGGEQYF. The DNA of the CDR3 is TGCGCCAGCAGCTCTCGGACAGGGGGTGAGCAGTACTTC.